The rows below give T cell receptor beta chains drawn from one sample of a study of blood T cell repertoires in COVID-19. Sequencing was performed with immunoSEQ multiplex PCR; in TCRdb, only in-frame clones are kept and a portion is missing. The table has around 100,000 clones, about four fifths seen once. Material for sequencing was peripheral blood. These receptors were taken from a human donor in a cohort sampled during active COVID-19. Each CDR3 is given with its conserved first and last residue. The D gene is left open where the match is weak. Size is stated for part of the rows, as once, few or many counts, or as a class when the clone is expanded.

D gene	clone size	V gene	J gene	CDR3 DNA	CDR3 protein
-	-	TRBV5-6	TRBJ2-1	TGTGCCAGCAGCTGGACTACCCCCCAGGGGCAGTTCTTC	CASSWTTPQGQFF
-	-	TRBV10-3	TRBJ1-1	TGTGCCATCAGCAGGAACACTGAAGCTTTCTTT	CAISRNTEAFF
-	once	TRBV3-1/TRBV3-2	TRBJ2-7	TGTGCCAGCAGCCAAAATAACATAATATACGAGCAGTACTTC	CASSQNNIIYEQYF
-	-	TRBV2	TRBJ1-3	TGTGCCAGCAGTGAAGGCACACCCAGCTCTGGAAACACCATATATTTT	CASSEGTPSSGNTIYF
-	-	TRBV9	TRBJ2-1	TGTGCCAGCAGCAGGGACTCCCAATACAATGAGCAGTTCTTC	CASSRDSQYNEQFF
-	-	TRBV19	TRBJ2-3	TGTGCCAGTAGTTTTGGACAGACCACAGATACGCAGTATTTT	CASSFGQTTDTQYF
TRBD2	-	TRBV6-2/TRBV6-3	TRBJ2-7	TGTGCCAGCAGTTACGCGGGGGTGTCTTACGAGCAGTACTTC	CASSYAGVSYEQYF
TRBD1	-	TRBV10-2	TRBJ2-7	TGCGCCAGCCGGCAGACAGGGACCTACGAGCAGTACTTC	CASRQTGTYEQYF
-	-	TRBV12-5	TRBJ1-1	TGTGCTAGTGGTTTGGGGAGGGGCATGAACACTGAAGCTTTCTTT	CASGLGRGMNTEAFF
-	-	TRBV27	TRBJ2-5	TGTGCCAGCAGTTTATCGAGAGGTCCTGAAGAGACCCAGTACTTC	CASSLSRGPEETQYF
TRBD2	-	TRBV28	TRBJ2-1	TGTGCCAGCAGTTTGGGGTTAGCGGGGGGCTACAATGAGCAGTTCTTC	CASSLGLAGGYNEQFF
-	-	TRBV3-1/TRBV3-2	TRBJ1-1	TGTGCCAGCAGCCAGACAGGTCTTGAAGCTTTCTTT	CASSQTGLEAFF
-	few	TRBV9	TRBJ1-2	TGTGCCAGCAGCGTAGACAGCCTCAACTATGGCTACACCTTC	CASSVDSLNYGYTF
-	-	TRBV3-1/TRBV3-2	TRBJ2-1	TGTGCCAGCAGCCAAGGGGCGGGGAGGAACAATGAGCAGTTCTTC	CASSQGAGRNNEQFF
-	-	TRBV7-9	TRBJ2-6	TGTGCCAGCAGCTTAGCGCGCGGCTTTTCTGGGGCCAACGTCCTGACTTTC	CASSLARGFSGANVLTF
TRBD2	once	TRBV25-1	TRBJ2-1	TGTGCCAGCAGTGGGGCGGGGGGACTCAATGAGCAGTTCTTC	CASSGAGGLNEQFF
-	-	TRBV5-1	TRBJ2-7	TGCGCCAGCAGCTTAGGAGGAGGCTACGAGCAGTACTTC	CASSLGGGYEQYF
-	-	TRBV5-4	TRBJ1-2	TGTGCCAGCAGCGTACAGGAGCCGAACTATGGCTACACCTTC	CASSVQEPNYGYTF